This T cell receptor beta chain was identified during a study of blood T cell repertoires in COVID-19. Repertoires were generated with immunoSEQ multiplex PCR, while TCRdb's copy carries only in-frame clones and drops some. The sample lists 76,000 or so clones; over 75% were seen once. Trimming left V 3 bases short and J 4 bases short, with 21 bases between. Germline V gene data show CDR1 as GTSNPN and CDR2 as SVGIG (reference sequence). The CDR3 is made up of 16 amino acids. This clone was seen once. Input material: peripheral blood. V gene TRBV30 combines with J gene TRBJ2-5; perhaps TRBD2 as D (6 bases). The origin of this receptor is a man between 50 and 59 years old with acute or convalescent COVID-19. The CDR3 DNA reads as TGTGCCTGGAGACCCGGCCGGGCGGGGCTCGTAGAGACCCAGTACTTC. Translating gives CAWRPGRAGLVETQYF.